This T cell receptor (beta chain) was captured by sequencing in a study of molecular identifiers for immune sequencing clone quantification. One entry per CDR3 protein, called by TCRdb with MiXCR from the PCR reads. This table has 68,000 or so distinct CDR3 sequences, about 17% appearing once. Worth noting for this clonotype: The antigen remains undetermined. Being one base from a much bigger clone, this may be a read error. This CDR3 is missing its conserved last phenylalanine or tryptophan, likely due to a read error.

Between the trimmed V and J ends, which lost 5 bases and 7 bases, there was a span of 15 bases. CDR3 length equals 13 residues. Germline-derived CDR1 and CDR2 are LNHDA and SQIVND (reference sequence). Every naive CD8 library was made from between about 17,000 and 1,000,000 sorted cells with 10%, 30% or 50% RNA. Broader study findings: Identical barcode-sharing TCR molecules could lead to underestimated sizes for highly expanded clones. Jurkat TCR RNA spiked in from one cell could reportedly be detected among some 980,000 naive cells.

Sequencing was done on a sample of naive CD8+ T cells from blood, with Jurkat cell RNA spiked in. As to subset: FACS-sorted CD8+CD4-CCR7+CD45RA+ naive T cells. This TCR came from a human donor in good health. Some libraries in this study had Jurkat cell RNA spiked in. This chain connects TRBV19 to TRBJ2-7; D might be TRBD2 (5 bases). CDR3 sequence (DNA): TGTGCCAGTAGTTTGTCCGGGGTCGGGGAGCAGTACCTC. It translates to CASSLSGVGEQYL.